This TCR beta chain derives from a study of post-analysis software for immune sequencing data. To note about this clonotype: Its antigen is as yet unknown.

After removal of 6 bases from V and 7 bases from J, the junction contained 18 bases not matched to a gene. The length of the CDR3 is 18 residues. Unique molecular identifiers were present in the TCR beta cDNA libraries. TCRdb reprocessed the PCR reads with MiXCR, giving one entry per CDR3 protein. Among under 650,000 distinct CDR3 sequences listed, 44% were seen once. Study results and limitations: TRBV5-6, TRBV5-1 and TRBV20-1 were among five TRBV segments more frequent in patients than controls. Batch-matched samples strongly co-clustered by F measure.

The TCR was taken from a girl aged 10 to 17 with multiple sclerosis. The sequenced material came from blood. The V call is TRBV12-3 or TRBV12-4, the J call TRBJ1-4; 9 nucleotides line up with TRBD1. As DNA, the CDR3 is TGTGCCAGCAGGAGCCACTCATCACACAGGGGGCGCAGTGAAAAACTGTTTTTT. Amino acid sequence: CASRSHSSHRGRSEKLFF.